The 8 T cell receptor beta chains given below trace back to one sample, sequenced in a study of T cell repertoires in cytomegalovirus infection (dated by TCRdb to about 2019). Sequencing took place on an Illumina HiSeq 1500. TCRdb reprocessing: public reads trimmed at Q25 with fastp, clones called with MiXCR, in-frame beta chains kept. Each entry merges the rows of one CDR3 protein and shows their most common DNA and genes. For this sample the table gives roughly 120,000 distinct CDR3 sequences, of which 30% to 35% were detected only once. The top ten clonotypes cover around two fifths of the sample. The treatment or condition tag for this specimen amounts to: in vitro stimulation with specific CMV peptide epitopes to enrich CMV-specific T cells. These receptors lack a known antigen. Specimen: CD8+ T cells from cultured PBMCs, collected from culture after CMV antigen stimulation. These receptors came from a human donor in good health (CMV status not recorded). Some clones in this sample may be carry-over from other donors' samples.

The V gene is TRBV4-2, the J gene TRBJ1-2; TRBD1 might be the D (5 bases). Germline V gives CDR1 LGHNA, CDR2 YNFKEQ. This CDR3 is built from 15 residues. Trimming shortened V by 0 bases and J by 7 bases, and 15 bases separated the two germline ends. The CDR3: CASSQDLSGLGGYTF. As DNA, the CDR3 is TGTGCCAGCAGCCAAGATCTGTCGGGGCTCGGTGGCTACACCTTC.

This clonotype was detected ten times or more. The chain links TRBV7-9 to TRBJ1-2; D unresolved. Per germline, CDR1 SEHNR and CDR2 FQNEAQ (reference sequence). This CDR3 spans 15 amino acids. V lost 1 base and J 1 base, leaving 10 bases between the germline ends. CDR3 nucleotide sequence: TGTGCCAGCAGCTTAGGACACGAGTATAACTATGGCTACACCTTC. Protein sequence: CASSLGHEYNYGYTF. The whole variable domain, remainder taken from reference TRBV7-9 and TRBJ1-2, is DTGVSQNPRHKITKRGQNVTFRCDPISEHNRLYWYRQTLGQGPEFLTYFQNEAQLEKSRLLSDRFSAERPKGSFSTLEIQRTEQGDSAMYLCASSLGHEYNYGYTFGSGTRLTVV.

This clonotype occurred many times. The chain recombines TRBV6-8 with TRBJ1-2; D is uncertain. Germline V gene sequence: CDR1 MNHGY, CDR2 SAAAGT. V dropped 8 bases and J dropped 0 bases, with 7 bases sitting between them. This CDR3 spans 12 amino acids. Here the CDR3 reads CASPSSNYGYTF. CDR3 DNA sequence: TGTGCCAGCCCGTCCTCTAACTATGGCTACACCTTC.

With respect to this clonotype: Germline and junction disagree at one end, which may indicate a read error. V gene TRBV4-1 combines with J gene TRBJ2-7; TRBD1 aligns across 7 bases. CDR3 size: 15 residues. Germline V gene lookup returns CDR1 MGHRA and CDR2 YSYEKL. CDR3 residues: CASSHRLGQGDEQYF. The CDR3 DNA follows: TGTGCCAGTAGCCATCGCCTGGGCCAGGGGGACGAGCAGTACTTC.

V and J are TRBV9 and TRBJ1-2; unclear D gene. The germline gives CDR1 SGDLS, CDR2 YYNGEE. The CDR3 spans 15 residues. Trimming stripped 0 bases from V and 3 bases from J, with 12 bases between. CDR3 in amino acids: CASSVGRVQDYGYTF. The CDR3 DNA sequence: TGTGCCAGCAGCGTAGGGAGGGTTCAAGACTATGGCTACACCTTC.

This clonotype occurred many times. The rearrangement links TRBV6-2 or TRBV6-3 to TRBJ1-4; no definite D call. Looked up from germline, CDR1 is MNHEY and CDR2 is SVGEGT. CDR3 length equals 15 residues. V lost 6 bases to trimming and J lost 5 bases, with 16 bases between them. CDR3 coding DNA: TGTGCCAGCAGGAACCGTGGGTCGTGGAATGAAAAACTGTTTTTT. Amino acids: CASRNRGSWNEKLFF.

In this sample, this clonotype turned up many times. The chain carries TRBV7-2 and TRBJ2-1, with D possibly TRBD2 on 6 matching bases. The CDR3 length is 15 residues. The germline V gene has CDR1 SGHTA and CDR2 FQGNSA. Between the trimmed V and J ends, which lost 1 base and 5 bases, there was a span of 12 bases. The CDR3 region has the DNA TGTGCCAGCAGCTTAGTGGGCGGGACCAACAATGAGCAGTTCTTC. Residues: CASSLVGGTNNEQFF. Looking up the rest from reference TRBV7-2 and TRBJ2-1 gives the full variable domain: GAGVSQSPSNKVTEKGKDVELRCDPISGHTALYWYRQSLGQGLEFLIYFQGNSAPDKSGLPSDRFSAERTGGSVSTLTIQRTQQEDSAVYLCASSLVGGTNNEQFFGPGTRLTVL.

CDR3 nucleotides: TGTGCCAGCAGTGAACGGGGACTTACAGATACGCAGTATTTT. This gives the protein CASSERGLTDTQYF. The J gene is TRBJ2-3, the V gene TRBV2, with TRBD2 as a possible D gene (6 bases). Germline assignment: CDR1 SNHLY and CDR2 FYNNEI. V was clipped by 2 bases and J by 3 bases, with 9 bases between them. CDR3 length: 14 residues.